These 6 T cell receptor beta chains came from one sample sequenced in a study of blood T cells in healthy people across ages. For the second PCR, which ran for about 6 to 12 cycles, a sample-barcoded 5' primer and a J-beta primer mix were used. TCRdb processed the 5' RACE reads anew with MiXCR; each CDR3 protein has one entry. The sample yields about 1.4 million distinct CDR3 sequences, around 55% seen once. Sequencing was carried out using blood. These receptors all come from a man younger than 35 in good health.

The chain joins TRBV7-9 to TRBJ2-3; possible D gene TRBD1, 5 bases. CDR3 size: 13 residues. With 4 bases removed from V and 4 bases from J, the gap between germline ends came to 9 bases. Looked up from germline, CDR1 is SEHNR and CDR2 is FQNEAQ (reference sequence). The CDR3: CASSSRQSDTQYF. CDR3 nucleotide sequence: TGTGCCAGCAGCTCAAGACAGTCAGATACGCAGTATTTT.

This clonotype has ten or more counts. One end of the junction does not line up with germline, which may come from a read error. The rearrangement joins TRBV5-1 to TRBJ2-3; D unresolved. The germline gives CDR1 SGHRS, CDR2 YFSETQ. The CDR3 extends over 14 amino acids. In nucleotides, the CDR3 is TGTGCCAGCAGCTTAGAACCCGGCACAGATACGCAGTATTTT. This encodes CASSLEPGTDTQYF. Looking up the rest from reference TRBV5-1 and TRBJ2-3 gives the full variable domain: KAGVTQTPRYLIKTRGQQVTLSCSPISGHRSVSWYQQTPGQGLQFLFEYFSETQRNKGNFPGRFSGRQFSNSRSEMNVSTLELGDSALYLCASSLEPGTDTQYFGPGTRLTVL.

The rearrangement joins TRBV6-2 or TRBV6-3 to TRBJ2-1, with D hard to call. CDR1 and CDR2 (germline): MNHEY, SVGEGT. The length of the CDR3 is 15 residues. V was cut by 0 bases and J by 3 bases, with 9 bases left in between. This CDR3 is CASSYSGSGYNEQFF. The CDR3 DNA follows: TGTGCCAGCAGTTACTCGGGGTCTGGCTACAATGAGCAGTTCTTC.

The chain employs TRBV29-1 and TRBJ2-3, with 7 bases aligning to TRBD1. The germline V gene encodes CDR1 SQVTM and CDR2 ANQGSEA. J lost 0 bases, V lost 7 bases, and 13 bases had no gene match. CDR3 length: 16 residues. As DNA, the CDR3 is TGCAGCGCCACAACAGACAGGGATACTAGCACAGATACGCAGTATTTT. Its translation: CSATTDRDTSTDTQYF.

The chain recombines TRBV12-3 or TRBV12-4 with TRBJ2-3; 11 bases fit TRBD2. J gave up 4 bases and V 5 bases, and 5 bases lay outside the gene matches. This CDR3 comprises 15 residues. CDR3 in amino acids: CASSITSGSADTQYF. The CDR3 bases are TGTGCCAGCAGTATAACTAGCGGGAGTGCAGATACGCAGTATTTT.

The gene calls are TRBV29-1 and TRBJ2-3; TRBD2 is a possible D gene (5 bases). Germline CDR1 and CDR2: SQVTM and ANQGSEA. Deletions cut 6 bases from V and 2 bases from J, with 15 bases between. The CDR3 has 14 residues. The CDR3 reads CSVGTDWNTDTQYF. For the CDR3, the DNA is TGCAGCGTCGGAACGGACTGGAACACAGATACGCAGTATTTT.